This T cell receptor (beta chain) was captured in a study of cytomegalovirus exposure and HLA in healthy donors. About the study: In an early release, HLA-typed donors contributed tens of millions of unique TCR sequences.

PCR used 60 Vbeta primers and 13 Jbeta primers. The data were produced by immunoSEQ multiplex PCR, yet TCRdb's version contains in-frame clones alone and is incomplete. The table shows roughly 130,000 clones, with 8.5% occurring only once. The germline V and J ends were trimmed by 3 bases and 2 bases, with 11 bases remaining between them. The V gene's germline CDR1 is MNHEY and CDR2 SMNVEV (reference sequence). The CDR3 runs to 16 residues. The chain uses TRBV27 and TRBJ1-6; D gene uncertain. The sample comprised PBMCs. The TCR sequence derives from a man between 40 and 49 years old in good health and CMV-seronegative. CDR3 bases: TGTGCCAGCAGTTTCGTAGGGAGGACCTATAATTCACCCCTCCACTTT. Encoded protein: CASSFVGRTYNSPLHF.